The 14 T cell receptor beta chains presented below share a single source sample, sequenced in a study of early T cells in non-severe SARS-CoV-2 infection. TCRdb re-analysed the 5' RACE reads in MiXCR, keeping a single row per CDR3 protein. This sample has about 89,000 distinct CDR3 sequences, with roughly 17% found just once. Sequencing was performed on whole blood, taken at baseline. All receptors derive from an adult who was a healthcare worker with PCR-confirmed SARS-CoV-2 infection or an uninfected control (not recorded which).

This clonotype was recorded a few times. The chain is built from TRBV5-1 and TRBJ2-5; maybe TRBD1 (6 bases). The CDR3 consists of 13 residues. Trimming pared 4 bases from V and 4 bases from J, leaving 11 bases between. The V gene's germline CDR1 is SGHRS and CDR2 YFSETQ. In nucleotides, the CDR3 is TGCGCCAGCAGCAGAGGGGGTATAGAGACCCAGTACTTC. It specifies CASSRGGIETQYF.

The CDR3 sequence is CASSPTYTGSIQYF. CDR3 coding DNA: TGCGCCAGCAGTCCTACCTATACAGGGAGCATTCAGTACTTC. This chain links TRBV10-1 with TRBJ2-4; TRBD1 is a possible D gene (6 bases). The CDR3 loop spans 14 amino acids. Germline V CDR1 and CDR2: WNHNN, SYGVQD (reference sequence). Trimming took off 5 bases at V and 9 bases at J, with 17 bases between the two ends.

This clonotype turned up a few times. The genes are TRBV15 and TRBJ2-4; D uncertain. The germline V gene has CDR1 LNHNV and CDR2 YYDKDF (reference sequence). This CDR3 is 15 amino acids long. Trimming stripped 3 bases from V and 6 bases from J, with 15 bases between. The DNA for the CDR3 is TGTGCCACCAGCAGCCCCCTATTCCGTTCAAACATTCAGTACTTC. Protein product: CATSSPLFRSNIQYF. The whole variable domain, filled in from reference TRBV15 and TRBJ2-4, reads DAMVIQNPRYQVTQFGKPVTLSCSQTLNHNVMYWYQQKSSQAPKLLFHYYDKDFNNEADTPDNFQSRRPNTSFCFLDIRSPGLGDTAMYLCATSSPLFRSNIQYFGAGTRLSVL.

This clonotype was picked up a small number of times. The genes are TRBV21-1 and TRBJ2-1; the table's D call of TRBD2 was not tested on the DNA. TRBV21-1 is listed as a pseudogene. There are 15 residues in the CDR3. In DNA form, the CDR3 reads TGTGCCAGCAGCAATCGGACTAGCGGCAACAATGAGCAGTTCTTC. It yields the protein CASSNRTSGNNEQFF.

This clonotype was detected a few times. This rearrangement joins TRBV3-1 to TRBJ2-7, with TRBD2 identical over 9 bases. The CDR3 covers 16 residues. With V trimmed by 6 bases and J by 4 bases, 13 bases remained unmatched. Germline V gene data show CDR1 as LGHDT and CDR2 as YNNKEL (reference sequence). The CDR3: CASRLADGTSRYEQYF. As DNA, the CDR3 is TGTGCCAGCAGACTCGCCGACGGGACTAGCCGTTACGAGCAGTACTTC.

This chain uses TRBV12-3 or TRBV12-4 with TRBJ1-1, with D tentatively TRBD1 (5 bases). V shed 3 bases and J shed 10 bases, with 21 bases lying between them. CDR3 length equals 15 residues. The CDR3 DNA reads TGTGCCAGCAGTTTGGGGAAGGGCGGAATGGGGGGAGCTTTCTTT. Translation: CASSLGKGGMGGAFF.

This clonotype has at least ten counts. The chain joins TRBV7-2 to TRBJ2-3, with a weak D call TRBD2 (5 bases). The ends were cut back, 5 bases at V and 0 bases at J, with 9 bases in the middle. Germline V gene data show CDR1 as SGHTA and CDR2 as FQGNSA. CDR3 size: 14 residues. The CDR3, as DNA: TGTGCCAGCAGCAAATCGGGGAGCACAGATACGCAGTATTTT. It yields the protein CASSKSGSTDTQYF.

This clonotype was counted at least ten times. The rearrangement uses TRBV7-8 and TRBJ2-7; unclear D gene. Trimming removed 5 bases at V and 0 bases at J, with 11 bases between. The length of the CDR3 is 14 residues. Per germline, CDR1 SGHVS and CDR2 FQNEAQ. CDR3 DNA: TGTGCCAGCAGCCCCCATGAGAGCTCCTACGAGCAGTACTTC. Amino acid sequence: CASSPHESSYEQYF. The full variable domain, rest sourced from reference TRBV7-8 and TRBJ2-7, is GAGVSQSPRYKVAKRGQDVALRCDPISGHVSLFWYQQALGQGPEFLTYFQNEAQLDKSGLPSDRFFAERPEGSVSTLKIQRTQQEDSAVYLCASSPHESSYEQYFGPGTRLTVT.

Here the CDR3 reads CASSIRFGDEQFF. CDR3 sequence (DNA): TGTGCCAGTAGTATTAGGTTTGGCGATGAGCAGTTCTTC. The chain employs TRBV19 and TRBJ2-1; D unclear. CDR1 and CDR2 (germline): LNHDA, SQIVND (reference sequence). Between the trimmed V and J ends, which lost 3 bases and 8 bases, there was a span of 11 bases. There are 13 residues in the CDR3. The full variable domain, its missing parts supplied by reference TRBV19 and TRBJ2-1, is DGGITQSPKYLFRKEGQNVTLSCEQNLNHDAMYWYRQDPGQGLRLIYYSQIVNDFQKGDIAEGYSVSREKKESFPLTVTSAQKNPTAFYLCASSIRFGDEQFFGPGTRLTVL.

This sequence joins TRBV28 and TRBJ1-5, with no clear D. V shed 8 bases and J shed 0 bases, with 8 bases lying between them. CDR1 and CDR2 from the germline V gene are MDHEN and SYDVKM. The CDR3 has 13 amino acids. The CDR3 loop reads CASGGHSNQPQHF. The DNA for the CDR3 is TGTGCCAGCGGCGGCCATAGCAATCAGCCCCAGCATTTT.

CDR3 bases: TGTGCCAGCAACCCACCCGGAGAAAAACTGTTTTTT. It encodes CASNPPGEKLFF. The chain has TRBV28 and TRBJ1-4, with unresolved D. CDR1 and CDR2 from the germline V gene are MDHEN and SYDVKM. V was trimmed by 7 bases and J by 8 bases, leaving 11 bases between them. The CDR3 length is 12 residues.

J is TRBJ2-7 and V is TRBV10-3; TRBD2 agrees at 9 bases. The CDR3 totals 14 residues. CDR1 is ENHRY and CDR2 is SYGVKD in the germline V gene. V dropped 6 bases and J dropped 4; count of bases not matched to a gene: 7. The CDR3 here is CAISLGLADYEQYF. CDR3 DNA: TGTGCCATCAGCCTGGGACTAGCAGATTACGAGCAGTACTTC.

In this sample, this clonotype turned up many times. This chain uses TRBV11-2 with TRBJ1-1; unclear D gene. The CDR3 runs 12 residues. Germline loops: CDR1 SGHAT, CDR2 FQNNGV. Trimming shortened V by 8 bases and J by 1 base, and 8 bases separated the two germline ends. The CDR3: CASEDGNTEAFF. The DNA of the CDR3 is TGTGCCAGCGAGGACGGGAACACTGAAGCTTTCTTT.

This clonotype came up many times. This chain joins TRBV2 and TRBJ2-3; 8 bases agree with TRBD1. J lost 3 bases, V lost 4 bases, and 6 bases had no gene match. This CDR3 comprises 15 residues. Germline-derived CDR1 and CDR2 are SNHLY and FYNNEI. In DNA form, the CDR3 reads TGTGCCAGCAGTGGATGGACAGGGAGGACAGATACGCAGTATTTT. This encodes CASSGWTGRTDTQYF.